The 4 T cell receptor beta chains listed next were all sequenced from one sample in a study of cytomegalovirus exposure and HLA in healthy donors. The PCR employed 60 Vbeta primers together with 13 Jbeta primers. Data came from immunoSEQ multiplex PCR; TCRdb stores just in-frame clones and leaves some out. The table lists 60,000 to 70,000 clones, roughly two thirds of them singletons. Sequences were obtained from PBMCs. The receptors derive from a woman between 45 and 60 years old in good health and CMV-seronegative.

The chain employs TRBV4-1 and TRBJ1-4; TRBD1 matches at 11 bases. This CDR3 is 15 amino acids long. V lost 3 bases to trimming and J lost 8 bases; unmatched junction nucleotides: 5. Per germline, CDR1 MGHRA and CDR2 YSYEKL. CDR3 sequence (DNA): TGCGCCAGCAGCCAGGCCGGGACAGGGGGGGAAAAACTGTTTTTT. Encoded protein: CASSQAGTGGEKLFF.

The V call is TRBV7-3, the J call TRBJ2-7; 9 bases are a match to TRBD2. J gave up 6 bases and V 1 base, and 10 bases lay outside the gene matches. CDR1 is SGHTA, CDR2 FQGTGA, per germline. This CDR3 region has 16 residues. CDR3 in amino acids: CASSLIAGTSPLEQYF. DNA of the CDR3: TGTGCCAGCAGCTTAATTGCTGGGACTAGCCCGCTCGAGCAGTACTTC.

The chain recombines TRBV2 with TRBJ2-2; TRBD1 matches 8 bases. Unmatched junction bases numbered 7, after V lost 6 bases and J lost 1 base. The CDR3 consists of 16 residues. CDR1 and CDR2 from the germline V gene are SNHLY and FYNNEI. The CDR3 coding sequence is TGTGCCAGCAGGGCCAGGGGGACAGGGAACACCGGGGAGCTGTTTTTT. Translating gives CASRARGTGNTGELFF.

V and J are TRBV28 and TRBJ1-1, with D perhaps TRBD1 (5 bases). Trimming removed 6 bases at V and 9 bases at J, with 20 bases between. This CDR3 has 14 residues. In germline, CDR1 is MDHEN, CDR2 SYDVKM. CDR3 residues: CASSAMDKPLKAFF. CDR3 in DNA: TGTGCCAGCAGCGCTATGGACAAGCCTCTGAAAGCTTTCTTT.